This T cell receptor beta chain was identified in a study of cytomegalovirus exposure and HLA in healthy donors. General study points: The classifier reportedly diagnosed cytomegalovirus status with high sensitivity and specificity. In a later analysis, the majority of CMV-associated beta chains seemingly showed HLA restriction. For presence/absence analyses, sequencing depth was assumed to be roughly uniform across donors. As was reported, the HLA-A and HLA-B alleles of most subjects were accurately predicted from TCR beta sequences.

PCR used 60 Vbeta primers and 13 Jbeta primers. Produced via immunoSEQ multiplex PCR; TCRdb's table is partial and in-frame only. Here the sample spans about 90,000 clones, approximately 71% being singletons. In the case of this clone: Its specificity is not known.

V shed 0 bases and J shed 7 bases, with 4 bases lying between them. The CDR3 consists of 12 residues. Germline V gene data show CDR1 as SGHDN and CDR2 as FVKESK. The clonotype comes from a woman aged 18-30 years in good health and CMV-seropositive. The sample taken for sequencing was PBMCs. The rearrangement uses TRBV14 and TRBJ1-5; D unclear. The CDR3 coding sequence is TGTGCCAGCAGCCAAGATCAACAGCCCCAGCATTTT. Translated: CASSQDQQPQHF.